This TCR beta chain was sequenced during a study of early T cells in non-severe SARS-CoV-2 infection. Study background: Unsorted whole-blood RNA was sequenced in bulk, leaving chains unpaired. General observations from the study: VDJdb-based annotation leaned toward anti-spike CD8 responses and missed private and CD4 specificities.

This clonotype has a handful of counts. Its antigen is undetermined. Researchers tagged individual cDNA molecules with unique molecular identifiers. TCRdb reprocessed the 5' RACE reads with MiXCR, giving one entry per CDR3 protein. Of about 97,000 distinct CDR3 sequences listed, roughly 11% are singletons. The germline V gene encodes CDR1 SEHNR and CDR2 FQNEAQ (reference sequence). This CDR3 region has 17 residues. Trimming took off 1 base at V and 4 bases at J, with 19 bases between the two ends. The sequencing here drew on whole blood, taken at baseline. The chain employs TRBV7-9 and TRBJ1-2; D is uncertain. This clonotype was sampled from an adult who was a healthcare worker with PCR-confirmed SARS-CoV-2 infection or an uninfected control (not recorded which). The CDR3: CASSLVPPGADFYGYTF. CDR3 nucleotide sequence: TGTGCCAGCAGCTTAGTCCCCCCGGGAGCTGATTTCTATGGCTACACCTTC.